This T cell receptor beta chain was sequenced during a study of blood T cells in healthy people across ages. Overall study results and limits: Age advanced and TCR beta diversity per million T cells fell, roughly linearly.

Turning to this clonotype: Antigen unknown.

PBMCs, at least 7 million per sample, were isolated. Through a sample-barcoded 5' primer and a J-beta primer mix, a second PCR was run for 7 to 11 cycles. TCRdb reanalysed the 5' RACE reads using MiXCR and keeps one entry per CDR3 protein. This table holds roughly 1.5 million distinct CDR3 sequences, 35% to 45% found once. This CDR3 is 16 amino acids long. V trimming: 5 bases; J trimming: 4 bases; junction bases outside the gene matches: 8. The TCR comes from a woman aged 18-29 years in good health. The specimen sequenced was blood. This chain connects TRBV12-3 or TRBV12-4 to TRBJ2-1, with 10 bases fitting TRBD2. CDR3 sequence reads: CASSESAGGGYNEQFF. CDR3 sequence (DNA): TGTGCCAGCAGTGAATCAGCGGGAGGGGGGTACAATGAGCAGTTCTTC.